Below, 27 T cell receptor beta chains from the same sample are listed, as sequenced in a study of T cell repertoires in cytomegalovirus infection. TCRdb re-called the reads through MiXCR, storing one row per CDR3 protein. The profile shows fewer than 1,000,000 distinct CDR3 sequences, 30% to 40% of them singletons. Their recognized antigens are unknown. The specimen was cultured CD8+ T cells from PBMCs, collected from culture after CMV antigen stimulation. Source of these receptors: a human donor in good health (CMV status not recorded). Some clones in this sample may be carry-over from other donors' samples.

A few counts support this clonotype. The chain employs TRBV27 and TRBJ1-2; D may be TRBD1 (6 bases). CDR1 MNHEY and CDR2 SMNVEV come from the germline V gene (reference sequence). V was cut by 5 bases and J by 5 bases, with 21 bases left in between. The CDR3 runs 16 residues. The CDR3 sequence: CASSPSRGRGGYGYTF. Written as DNA, the CDR3 is TGTGCCAGCAGTCCTTCCCGGGGGCGCGGGGGGTATGGCTACACCTTC.

The sample holds many counts of this clonotype. This rearrangement joins TRBV7-6 to TRBJ1-6; perhaps TRBD1 as D (5 bases). Per germline, CDR1 SGHVS and CDR2 FNYEAQ. V was shortened by 1 base and J by 7 bases, with 11 bases between the two germline ends. The CDR3 is 15 amino acids. The CDR3 bases are TGTGCCAGCAGCTTAGGCAGGGAGAGGAATTCACCCCTCCACTTT. Translation gives CASSLGRERNSPLHF.

In this sample, this clonotype turned up a few times. The chain is built from TRBV6-5 and TRBJ1-1; D is unclear. The CDR3 covers 10 residues. The V and J ends lost 6 bases and 11 bases respectively, with 10 bases between them. Germline V gene data show CDR1 as MNHEY and CDR2 as SVGAGI. CDR3 sequence (DNA): TGTGCCAGCAGGCCGACACTCGCTTTCTTT. Residues: CASRPTLAFF.

CDR3 residues: CASSSTAKGLSNQPQHF. The CDR3 nucleotides are TGTGCCAGCAGTTCCACCGCTAAGGGGCTTAGCAATCAGCCCCAGCATTTT. The gene calls are TRBV12-3 or TRBV12-4 and TRBJ1-5, with a tentative D call TRBD1 (5 bases). This CDR3 is 17 amino acids long. V shed 4 bases and J shed 0 bases, with 16 bases lying between them.

This rearrangement joins TRBV14 to TRBJ2-7; D perhaps matches TRBD1 (6 bases). The germline CDR1 and CDR2 sequences are SGHDN and FVKESK. CDR3 size: 15 residues. The CDR3 DNA sequence: TGTGCCAGCAGCCAAGATCGCACAGGGTCCTACGAGCTGTACGTC. Protein sequence: CASSQDRTGSYELYV.

As regards this clonotype: Relative to the germline gene, one junction end is altered; a read error may explain this. The V gene is TRBV18, the J gene TRBJ2-6; D is unclear. The CDR3 contains 15 residues. Germline values: CDR1 KGHSH, CDR2 LQKENI. In nucleotides, the CDR3 is TGTGTCAGCTCACCACCGGGTTCTGGGGCCAACGTCCTGACTTTC. Its protein is CVSSPPGSGANVLTF.

There are many counts of this clonotype. This sequence joins TRBV12-3 or TRBV12-4 and TRBJ1-5; 7 positions agree with TRBD1. The CDR3 sequence is 15 residues long. Trimming at V came to 5 bases and at J to 3 bases, leaving 7 bases not matched to a gene. CDR3 bases: TGTGCCAGCAGTCCTGAAGACAGGGCCAATCAGCCCCAGCATTTT. Translation: CASSPEDRANQPQHF.

Worth noting for this clonotype: A much larger clone sits a single nucleotide away, making a read error possible. J is TRBJ2-2 and V is TRBV7-2, with 13 bases lining up with TRBD2. Germline V gene data show CDR1 as SGHTA and CDR2 as FQGNSA. This CDR3 has 18 residues. After removal of 0 bases from V and 6 bases from J, the junction contained 7 bases not matched to a gene. CDR3 sequence reads: CASSLADELAGGPGELFF. The DNA for the CDR3 is TGTGCCAGCAGCTTAGCGGACGAACTAGCGGGAGGGCCCGGGGAGCTGTTTTTT.

This chain links TRBV6-6 with TRBJ2-1; D gene ambiguous. V was pared by 2 bases and J by 3 bases, with 14 bases between. The CDR3 runs 16 residues. Germline V lookup: CDR1 MNHNY, CDR2 SVGAGI (reference sequence). The CDR3 sequence: CASSYEALTGYNEQFF. CDR3 in DNA: TGTGCCAGCAGTTACGAGGCACTCACCGGCTACAATGAGCAGTTCTTC.

The CDR3 nucleotides read TGTGCCAGTAGTAACCATTTCTGGACAGGGGGTTTGAACAATGAGCAGTTCTTC. Translation: CASSNHFWTGGLNNEQFF. The V gene is TRBV19, the J gene TRBJ2-1; 10 bases are shared with TRBD1. Per the germline V gene, CDR1 is LNHDA and CDR2 is SQIVND (reference sequence). The V segment lost 4 bases and the J segment 5 bases; nucleotides outside the gene matches: 14. The CDR3 is 18 amino acids. The entire variable domain, with the rest obtained from reference TRBV19 and TRBJ2-1, is as follows: DGGITQSPKYLFRKEGQNVTLSCEQNLNHDAMYWYRQDPGQGLRLIYYSQIVNDFQKGDIAEGYSVSREKKESFPLTVTSAQKNPTAFYLCASSNHFWTGGLNNEQFFGPGTRLTVL.

This clonotype was seen a few times. The chain joins TRBV6-2 or TRBV6-3 to TRBJ2-7; weak D call: TRBD2 (6 bases). The CDR3 contains 15 residues. Trimming cost V 4 bases and J 0 bases, with 13 bases left between them. The germline CDR1 and CDR2 sequences are MNHEY and SVGEGT. CDR3 amino acids: CASSLSGRSSYEQYV. The CDR3 nucleotides are TGTGCCAGCAGTTTGTCGGGGAGGAGCTCCTACGAGCAGTACGTC.

This clonotype was recorded at least ten times. J is TRBJ1-6 and V is TRBV7-2; tentatively, D is TRBD1 (5 bases). Germline V gives CDR1 SGHTA, CDR2 FQGNSA. The ends were cut back, 1 base at V and 15 bases at J, with 13 bases in the middle. The CDR3 totals 13 residues. The DNA of the CDR3 is TGTGCCAGCAGCTTAGGAGGGGACCTGCTCCTCCACTTT. Its translation is CASSLGGDLLLHF.

As concerns this clonotype: A junction boundary mismatches the germline segment, possibly from a read error. The rearrangement links TRBV7-6 to TRBJ1-2, with TRBD1 as a possible D gene (6 bases). The CDR3 contains 14 residues. Germline assignment: CDR1 SGHVS and CDR2 FNYEAQ. Here the CDR3 DNA reads TGTGTCAGCAGCCCGGGGGGGGGCCTCTATGGCTACACCTTC. Translated: CVSSPGGGLYGYTF.

As concerns this clonotype: One base away lies a much larger clone, so this may be a sequencing read error. CDR3 nucleotides: TGTGCCAGCAACTTACTACAGGGGGCGGCTAGCACAGATACGCAGTATTTT. Encoded protein: CASNLLQGAASTDTQYF. V and J are TRBV7-9 and TRBJ2-3; 9 bases line up with TRBD1. CDR1 is SEHNR and CDR2 is FQNEAQ in the germline V gene (reference sequence). This CDR3 region has 17 residues.

This rearrangement joins TRBV20-1 to TRBJ2-5; 10 bases fit TRBD2. This CDR3 spans 15 amino acids. Trimming at V came to 4 bases and at J to 2 bases, leaving 7 bases not matched to a gene. CDR1 is DFQATT and CDR2 is SNEGSKA in the germline V gene (reference sequence). The CDR3 here is CSATPLAGEQETQYF. For the CDR3, the DNA is TGCAGTGCTACCCCTCTAGCGGGGGAACAAGAGACCCAGTACTTC.

This clonotype has only a few counts. The chain joins TRBV4-3 to TRBJ1-1; no firm D call. The germline gives CDR1 LGHNA, CDR2 YSLEER. CDR3 length: 16 amino acids. V shed 4 bases and J shed 1 base, with 16 bases lying between them. The CDR3 nucleotides are TGCGCCAGCAGCCCCTGGGCCCCACTTTCGAACACTGAAGCTTTCTTT. It is translated as CASSPWAPLSNTEAFF.

The CDR3, as DNA: TGTGCCAGCAGCTTGGGCAGGGGGGTTCGTGAAGCTTTCTTT. Translation gives CASSLGRGVREAFF. The chain is built from TRBV5-4 and TRBJ1-1, with 7 bases that match TRBD1. Germline values: CDR1 SGHNT, CDR2 YYREEE (reference sequence). Germline trimming cut 0 bases from V and 7 bases from J; bases unmatched to any gene: 6. The CDR3 consists of 14 residues.

The V and J genes are TRBV27 and TRBJ2-7; D is perhaps TRBD2 (7 bases). V was cut by 3 bases and J by 5 bases, with 14 bases left in between. Germline V CDR1 and CDR2: MNHEY, SMNVEV (reference sequence). This CDR3 contains 14 residues. The CDR3 sequence is CASSLGGAPDEQYF. DNA of the CDR3: TGTGCCAGCAGTTTGGGGGGGGCCCCCGACGAGCAGTACTTC.

The chain combines TRBV20-1 with TRBJ1-2; no reliable D call. The CDR3 sequence is 13 residues long. Germline lookup yields CDR1 DFQATT and CDR2 SNEGSKA (reference sequence). Trimming took 4 bases from V and 4 from J, leaving 13 bases between them. Here the CDR3 DNA reads TGCAGTGCTACCCAACAGTCACCCTATGGCTACACCTTC. This translates into CSATQQSPYGYTF.

The chain recombines TRBV12-3 or TRBV12-4 with TRBJ1-2; 7 bases match TRBD1. This CDR3 is 15 amino acids long. V shed 5 bases and J 7 bases; nucleotides not matched to a gene: 13. CDR3 amino acids: CASSPRQGAGGGYTF. CDR3 sequence (DNA): TGTGCCAGCAGTCCCCGACAGGGAGCCGGCGGTGGCTACACCTTC.

The chain joins TRBV20-1 to TRBJ1-6; a weak D match, TRBD1 (5 bases). Trimming removed 1 base at V and 5 bases at J, with 9 bases between. The CDR3 is 14 residues long. Germline CDR1 is DFQATT and CDR2 is SNEGSKA (reference sequence). This chain's CDR3 is CSARVQTDNSPLHF. In DNA, the CDR3 is TGCAGTGCTAGAGTCCAGACAGATAATTCACCCCTCCACTTT.

The CDR3 DNA follows: TGCAGCGTTGAAGATCGAGAGCGGGGGGGAACAGATACGCAGTATTTT. Translated: CSVEDRERGGTDTQYF. The chain combines TRBV29-1 with TRBJ2-3, with 10 bases matching TRBD2. From germline, CDR1 is SQVTM and CDR2 ANQGSEA. The CDR3 is made up of 16 amino acids. V was clipped by 0 bases and J by 3 bases; unmatched bases: 6.

This clonotype was counted between two and nine times. This chain links TRBV6-5 with TRBJ1-4, with TRBD1 identical over 12 bases. Looked up from germline, CDR1 is MNHEY and CDR2 is SVGAGI. This CDR3 contains 15 residues. V shed 7 bases and J 12 bases; nucleotides not matched to a gene: 12. The CDR3 bases are TGTGCCAGCATCCACCGGGACAGGGGGCGCCGGGAACTGTTTTTT. It yields the protein CASIHRDRGRRELFF.

This sequence joins TRBV4-2 and TRBJ1-1; 9 bases fit TRBD1. This CDR3 contains 14 residues. J gave up 1 base and V 7 bases, and 4 bases lay outside the gene matches. CDR1 and CDR2 (germline): LGHNA, YNFKEQ. CDR3 DNA sequence: TGTGCCAGCACGGGACAGGGACAGAACACTGAAGCTTTCTTT. Protein: CASTGQGQNTEAFF.

This clonotype was counted ten times or more. The chain combines TRBV12-3 or TRBV12-4 with TRBJ2-3, with 9 bases that match TRBD1. CDR3 length: 20 amino acids. V gave up 0 bases and J gave up 2 bases; unmatched junction bases: 15. The CDR3 sequence is CASSLASGTGTRLATDTQYF. The CDR3 nucleotides are TGTGCCAGCAGTTTAGCATCCGGGACAGGGACAAGGCTGGCCACAGATACGCAGTATTTT.

The chain combines TRBV6-1 with TRBJ2-3, with TRBD1 as a possible D gene (5 bases). The CDR3 contains 16 residues. Trimming shortened V by 2 bases and J by 1 base, and 13 bases separated the two germline ends. Germline CDR1 is MNHNS and CDR2 is SASEGT. CDR3 amino acids: CASSEWQGRGTDTQYF. The CDR3 DNA reads as TGTGCCAGCAGTGAATGGCAGGGCAGGGGCACAGATACGCAGTATTTT.

Ten or more counts support this clonotype. CDR3: CASSDRDRNTEAFF. CDR3 nucleotides: TGTGCCAGCAGCGACAGGGATCGGAACACTGAAGCTTTCTTT. The chain uses TRBV7-9 and TRBJ1-1; TRBD1 matches at 7 bases. CDR3 length: 14 amino acids. V dropped 5 bases and J dropped 1; count of bases not matched to a gene: 4. Germline assignment: CDR1 SEHNR and CDR2 FQNEAQ (reference sequence).